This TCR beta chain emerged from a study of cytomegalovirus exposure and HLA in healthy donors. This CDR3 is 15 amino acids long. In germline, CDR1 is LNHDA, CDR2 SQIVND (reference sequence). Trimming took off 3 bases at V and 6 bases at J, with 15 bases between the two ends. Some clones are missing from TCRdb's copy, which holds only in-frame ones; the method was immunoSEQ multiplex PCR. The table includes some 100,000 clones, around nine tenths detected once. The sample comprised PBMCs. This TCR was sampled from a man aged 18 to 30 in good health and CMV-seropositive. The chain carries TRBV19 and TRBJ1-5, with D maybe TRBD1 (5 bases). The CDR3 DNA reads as TGTGCCAGTAGTATGAAAGCAGGGCTTCGTCAGCCCCAGCATTTT. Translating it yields CASSMKAGLRQPQHF.